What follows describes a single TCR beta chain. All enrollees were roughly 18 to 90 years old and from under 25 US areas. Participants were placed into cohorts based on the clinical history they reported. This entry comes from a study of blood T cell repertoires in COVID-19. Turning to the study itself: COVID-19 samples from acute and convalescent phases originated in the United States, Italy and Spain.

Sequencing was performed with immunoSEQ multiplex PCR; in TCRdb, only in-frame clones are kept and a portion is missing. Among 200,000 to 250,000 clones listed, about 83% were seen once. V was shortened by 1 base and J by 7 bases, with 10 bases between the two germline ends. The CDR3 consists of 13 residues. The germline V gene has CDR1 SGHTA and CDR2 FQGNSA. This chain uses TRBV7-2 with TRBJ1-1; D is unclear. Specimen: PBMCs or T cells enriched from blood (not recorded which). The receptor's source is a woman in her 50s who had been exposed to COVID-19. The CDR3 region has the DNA TGTGCCAGCAGCTTAGATTTCAGAAGTGAAGCTTTCTTT. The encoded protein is CASSLDFRSEAFF.